This T cell receptor beta chain derives from a study of ipilimumab plus nivolumab after autologous stem cell transplantation. The wider study: The myeloma cohort included high-risk transplant-naive patients and patients relapsing within 3 years of a first autologous transplant.

Clones were read by immunoSEQ multiplex PCR, and TCRdb kept only the in-frame ones, dropping some. This sample has some 40,000 clones, with nearly 95% found just once. Patients got ipilimumab 1 mg/kg beginning 14 to 28 days post-transplant. V lost 4 bases to trimming and J lost 6 bases, with 13 bases between them. The germline V gene has CDR1 GTSNPN and CDR2 SVGIG (reference sequence). The CDR3 has 14 residues. This specimen was PBMCs, taken in a trial of ipilimumab plus nivolumab as post-transplant consolidation. The TCR originated in a male donor with multiple myeloma. The chain combines TRBV30 with TRBJ1-6, with D uncertain. The CDR3 DNA reads TGTGCCTGGAATCGGTTGGAGAGTAATTCACCCCTCCACTTT. Protein: CAWNRLESNSPLHF.